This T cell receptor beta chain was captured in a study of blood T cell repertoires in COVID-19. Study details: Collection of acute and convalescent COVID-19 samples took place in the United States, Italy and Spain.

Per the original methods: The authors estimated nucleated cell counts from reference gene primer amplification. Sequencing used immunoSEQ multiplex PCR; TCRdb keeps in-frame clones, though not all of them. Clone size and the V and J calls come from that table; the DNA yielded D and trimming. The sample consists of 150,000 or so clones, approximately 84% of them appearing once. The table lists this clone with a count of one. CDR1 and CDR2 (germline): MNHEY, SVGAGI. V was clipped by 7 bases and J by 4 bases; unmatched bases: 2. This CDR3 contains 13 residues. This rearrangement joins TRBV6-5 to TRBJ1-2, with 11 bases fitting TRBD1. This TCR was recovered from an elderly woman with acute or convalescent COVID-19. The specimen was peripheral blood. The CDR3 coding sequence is TGTGCCAGCATGGGGACAGGGGGCTATGGCTACACCTTC. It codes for CASMGTGGYGYTF.